The clone carrying this T cell receptor beta chain appeared once. Its antigen is undetermined. This sample was taken from a study of T cell responses to AZD1222 COVID-19 vaccine. Points from the study as a whole: At study baseline, merely a handful of AZD1222 recipients were seropositive. Scientists sampled the repertoires only once the peak T cell response had passed.

Clones were read by immunoSEQ multiplex PCR, and TCRdb kept only the in-frame ones, dropping some. The sample consists of around 160,000 clones, approximately 78% of them appearing once. Germline lookup yields CDR1 SQVTM and CDR2 ANQGSEA. Germline trimming cut 4 bases from V and 5 bases from J; bases unmatched to any gene: 10. This CDR3 spans 14 amino acids. The chain uses TRBV29-1 and TRBJ1-2, with 7 bases that match TRBD1. This TCR derives from an adult in good health. Specimen: peripheral blood, collected on day 0 of MenACWY control vaccination. CDR3 loop: CSVVVAGGGYGYTF. CDR3 nucleotide sequence: TGCAGCGTTGTTGTGGCAGGGGGAGGTTATGGCTACACCTTC.